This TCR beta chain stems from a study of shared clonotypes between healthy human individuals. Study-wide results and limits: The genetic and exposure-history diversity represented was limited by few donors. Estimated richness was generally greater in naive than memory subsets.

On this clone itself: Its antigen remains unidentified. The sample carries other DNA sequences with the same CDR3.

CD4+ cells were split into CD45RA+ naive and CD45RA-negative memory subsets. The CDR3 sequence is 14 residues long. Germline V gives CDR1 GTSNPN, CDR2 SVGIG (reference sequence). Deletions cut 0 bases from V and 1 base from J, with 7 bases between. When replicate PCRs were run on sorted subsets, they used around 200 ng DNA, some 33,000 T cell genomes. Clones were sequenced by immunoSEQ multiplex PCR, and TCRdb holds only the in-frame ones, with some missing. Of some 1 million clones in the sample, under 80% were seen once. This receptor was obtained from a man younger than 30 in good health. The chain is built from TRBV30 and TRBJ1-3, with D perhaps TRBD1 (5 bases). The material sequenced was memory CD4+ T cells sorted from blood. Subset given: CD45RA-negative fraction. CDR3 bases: TGTGCCTGGAGTGTACCAGGGTCTGGAAACACCATATATTTT. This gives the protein CAWSVPGSGNTIYF.